Detailed here is one T cell receptor beta chain. No cognate antigen has been identified for it. Library preparation used 5' RACE. The input for every TCR library was around 4,000 ng of total RNA. For each sample, cDNA synthesis with SMARTScribe reverse transcriptase was split into eight separate reactions. Unique molecular identifiers containing a 6-nucleotide sample barcode were introduced through template switching during cDNA synthesis. Amplification of TCRalpha and TCRbeta cDNA involved two nested PCRs of about 15 and 9 cycles, and each PCR was followed by bead purification. Before amplification, the cDNA was treated with uracil DNA-glycosylase and purified using the QIAquick PCR purification kit. The second PCR was the step at which Illumina TruSeq-compatible adapters and sample-specific barcodes were added. TapeStation and Qubit were used to check library quality and concentration, and 4.5 to 6 ng of each library was pooled. Pooled libraries were sequenced on an Illumina HiSeq2500 single-index Rapid Run with 2 x 100 bp reads and custom sequencing primers. The paper's processing steps were these. PCR and sequencing errors were corrected by UMI-based consensus assembly using MiGEC version 1.2.6. MiXCR version 2.1.1 was used to carry out V(D)J alignment, clonotype assembly and CDR3 extraction. To normalise gene usage, clonotype sharing and MAIT/NKT TCR abundance, the analysis used the top 1000, 10 000 and 20 000 clonotypes per sample. Diversity was computed as the inverse Simpson index with the vegan R package after downsampling to 27 000 UMIs. Paired Mann-Whitney U tests on discordant twin pairs were used, with Benjamini-Hochberg multiple-testing correction. The reads were reprocessed in TCRdb, with one entry per CDR3 protein sequence and no accompanying DNA. The V and J calls shown here were made by TCRdb, not taken from the authors' results. The sample's table lists a count of roughly 330,000 distinct CDR3 sequences. The top ten clonotypes cover around 2% of the sample.

The entry originates in a study of monozygotic twins with inflammatory bowel disease (dated by TCRdb to the late 2010s). For context, the study as a whole: In total, around 30 monozygotic twin pairs made up the full study: 19 Danish pairs, all IBD-discordant, plus nine German pairs, of which four were IBD-concordant and five were IBD-discordant. The search for disease-associated traits relied mainly on comparing, within discordant pairs, IBD patients with their genetically identical healthy co-twins. Each individual had, on average, about 151 000 unique TCRalpha sequences and 181 000 unique TCRbeta sequences available for analysis.

From each donor, an approximately 2.4 ml peripheral blood sample was collected into PAXgene tubes and kept at -80 degrees C. Without any T cell sorting, total RNA was extracted from whole blood using the PAXgene blood miRNA kit on an automated QIAcube. Peripheral blood from monozygotic twin pairs, either concordant or discordant for inflammatory bowel disease, underwent deep TCRalpha and TCRbeta repertoire profiling that used unique molecular barcoding. Smoking habits were recorded for all twin pairs, and each individual was classified as a current, former or never smoker. CDR1 is given as MNHEY and CDR2 as SVGAGI, both from the germline V gene. From its cysteine to its phenylalanine, the CDR3 spans 13 amino acids. The record lacks a DNA sequence. Broad study findings and their caveats: Because patients were on differing immunosuppressive treatments, the repertoires may have picked up extra background noise and inter-individual variability. Measured by the inverse Simpson index, TCRbeta repertoire diversity was lower in IBD patients than in their healthy co-twins. Compared with healthy twins, IBD patients shared fewer clonotypes with other individuals, and the difference was most pronounced in patients with signs of disease activity. No difference in repertoire similarity was observed between concordant and discordant twins, possibly owing to limited statistical power. The analysis was unable to tell apart different T cell subtypes. The results gave no support for a single strong signal or clonotype linked to IBD.

Sequencing used blood. In this chain, TRBV6-5 is recombined with TRBJ1-1. The TCR comes from a human donor with ulcerative colitis or Crohn's disease, or a healthy co-twin of an affected twin (not recorded which). The CDR3 corresponds to CASSYGSNTEAFF.